The rows below give T cell receptor beta chains drawn from one sample of a study of graft-versus-host responses after intestinal transplantation. Assay: immunoSEQ multiplex PCR; the TCRdb copy retains only in-frame clones and omits some. The sample holds approximately 18,000 clones; approximately 95% are singletons and the top ten take 0.75% to 0.95%. The specimen was PBMCs, collected 23 days after intestinal transplant. The receptors shown here come from a human patient who received an intestinal transplant, so some T cells may come from the graft donor. The CDR3 runs from the conserved cysteine through the conserved F or W. The D gene is left open where the match is weak. Expanded clones are given a class, and other clones once, few, many or no size at all.

NA,TRBJ2-1,TRBV5-1,NA,CASSLEPPSEQFF,TGCGCCAGCAGCTTGGAACCACCCTCTGAGCAGTTCTTC
NA,TRBJ2-2,TRBV7-6,NA,CASSLDSNTGELFF,TGTGCCAGCAGCTTAGACTCAAACACCGGGGAGCTGTTTTTT
NA,TRBJ2-7,TRBV7-6,TRBD2,CASSLVELAGYEQYF,TGTGCCAGCAGCTTAGTGGAACTAGCGGGGTACGAGCAGTACTTC
NA,TRBJ2-1,TRBV6-9,NA,CASSYEGRSYNEQFF,TGTGCCAGCAGTTACGAAGGGAGGTCCTACAATGAGCAGTTCTTC
NA,TRBJ2-5,TRBV4-2,TRBD1,CASSQDLEGAILGTQYF,TGTGCCAGCAGCCAAGATCTTGAGGGGGCGATTCTTGGGACCCAGTACTTC
NA,TRBJ2-7,TRBV2,NA,CASSVSGSGYEQYF,TGTGCCAGCAGTGTCTCCGGGAGCGGCTACGAGCAGTACTTC
NA,TRBJ2-1,TRBV6-5,TRBD2,CASRRTSGSYNEQFF,TGTGCCAGCAGACGGACTAGCGGATCCTACAATGAGCAGTTCTTC
once,TRBJ1-5,TRBV2,NA,CASSEAAQPQHF,TGTGCCAGCAGTGAAGCGGCTCAGCCCCAGCATTTT
few,TRBJ1-4,TRBV27,NA,CASSFPGEKLFF,TGTGCCAGCAGTTTTCCTGGGGAAAAACTGTTTTTT
NA,TRBJ1-1,TRBV7-2,TRBD1,CASSPWTGRYMNTEAFF,TGTGCCAGCAGCCCCTGGACAGGGCGGTATATGAACACTGAAGCTTTCTTT
NA,TRBJ2-7,TRBV2,TRBD2,CASRGTSGSPRSSYEQYF,TGTGCCAGCAGGGGGACTAGCGGGAGCCCCAGGAGCTCCTACGAGCAGTACTTC
NA,TRBJ2-2,TRBV9,TRBD2,CASSVVGLAGLTGELFF,TGTGCCAGCAGCGTAGTTGGACTAGCGGGCCTCACCGGGGAGCTGTTTTTT
NA,TRBJ2-7,TRBV4-3,TRBD2,CASSKSGTSSDEQYF,TGCGCCAGCAGCAAATCCGGGACTAGCTCTGACGAGCAGTACTTC
NA,TRBJ2-1,TRBV5-1,TRBD2,CASSLGWASGDNEQFF,TGCGCCAGCAGCTTGGGATGGGCTAGCGGAGACAATGAGCAGTTCTTC
NA,TRBJ2-5,TRBV4-1,NA,CASSPRPGLKETQYF,TGCGCCAGCAGCCCCCGACCCGGACTCAAAGAGACCCAGTACTTC
NA,TRBJ2-1,TRBV5-1,NA,CASSLEGGAGRDEQFF,TGCGCCAGCAGCTTGGAGGGGGGCGCAGGTCGGGATGAGCAGTTCTTC
once,TRBJ2-3,TRBV4-1,TRBD1,CASSQDLFGQGRRSTDTQYF,TGCGCCAGCAGCCAAGATCTTTTTGGACAGGGGCGGCGGAGCACAGATACGCAGTATTTT
NA,TRBJ1-5,TRBV28,NA,CASSPGVLGSNQPQHF,TGTGCCAGCAGTCCCGGGGTACTGGGGAGCAATCAGCCCCAGCATTTT
NA,TRBJ2-1,TRBV27,TRBD2,CASSNGLAGTGFF,TGTGCCAGCAGTAACGGACTAGCGGGAACCGGGTTCTTC
NA,TRBJ2-3,TRBV5-1,TRBD2,CASSWRAGESSDTQYF,TGCGCCAGCAGCTGGAGAGCGGGAGAGTCGTCAGATACGCAGTATTTT
few,TRBJ2-7,TRBV7-2,TRBD1,CASSLDRVYEQYF,TGTGCCAGCAGCCTCGACAGGGTTTACGAGCAGTACTTC
few,TRBJ2-7,TRBV6-5,NA,CASSYWTRSSSYEQYF,TGTGCCAGCAGTTATTGGACCAGGTCCTCCTCCTACGAGCAGTACTTC
NA,TRBJ2-7,TRBV6-1,TRBD2,CASSPGLAYSYEQYF,TGTGCCAGCAGCCCTGGACTAGCGTATTCCTACGAGCAGTACTTC
NA,TRBJ2-7,TRBV28,TRBD2,CASSYPRTGLPNYEQYF,TGTGCCAGCAGCTACCCCAGGACGGGACTACCCAACTACGAGCAGTACTTC
NA,TRBJ2-5,TRBV19,TRBD1,CASSAGQGAYGETQYF,TGTGCCAGTAGTGCCGGACAGGGGGCATACGGAGAGACCCAGTACTTC
NA,TRBJ1-6,TRBV27,NA,CASSSSGTGIRDSYNSPLHF,TGTGCCAGCAGTTCTTCCGGTACAGGAATAAGAGACTCCTATAATTCACCCCTCCACTTT
NA,TRBJ2-7,TRBV7-9,NA,CASSLVETAYEQYF,TGTGCCAGCAGCTTAGTGGAGACAGCCTACGAGCAGTACTTC
NA,TRBJ1-1,TRBV5-1,NA,CASSSLQGGYTEAFF,TGCGCCAGCAGCTCTCTTCAGGGAGGGTACACTGAAGCTTTCTTT
NA,TRBJ1-1,TRBV9,NA,CASSVEYTSTEAFF,TGTGCCAGCAGCGTAGAATACACGAGCACTGAAGCTTTCTTT
NA,TRBJ1-1,TRBV11-2,NA,CASSMGGENTEAFF,TGTGCCAGCAGCATGGGCGGGGAGAACACTGAAGCTTTCTTT
NA,TRBJ1-1,TRBV27,NA,CASSSRDSNTEAFF,TGTGCCAGCAGTTCCCGCGACAGCAACACTGAAGCTTTCTTT
NA,TRBJ2-5,TRBV27,NA,CASSLRRGETQYF,TGTGCCAGCAGTTTAAGGAGGGGGGAGACCCAGTACTTC
NA,TRBJ2-5,TRBV9,NA,CASSVEVRETQYF,TGTGCCAGCAGCGTAGAGGTGAGAGAGACCCAGTACTTC
once,TRBJ2-2,TRBV27,NA,CASSSTPTGETGELFF,TGTGCCAGCAGCTCCACCCCAACCGGTGAGACCGGGGAGCTGTTTTTT
once,TRBJ1-2,TRBV6-5,NA,CASSPGAYGYTF,TGTGCCAGCAGTCCAGGGGCCTATGGCTACACCTTC
few,TRBJ2-1,TRBV7-3,TRBD1,CASSLATGGIYNEQFF,TGTGCCAGCAGCTTGGCGACAGGGGGCATCTACAATGAGCAGTTCTTC
NA,TRBJ1-2,TRBV6-4,NA,CASSERAPNYGYTF,TGTGCCAGCAGTGAGAGGGCCCCTAACTATGGCTACACCTTC
NA,TRBJ1-2,TRBV5-8,NA,CASSLDRAGRNNYGYTF,TGTGCCAGCAGCCTGGATAGGGCGGGACGAAATAACTATGGCTACACCTTC
NA,TRBJ2-1,TRBV15,TRBD2,CATSTGRAEFYNEQFF,TGTGCCACCAGCACCGGGAGGGCGGAGTTCTACAATGAGCAGTTCTTC
NA,TRBJ1-5,TRBV15,TRBD1,CATSRDRVVSNQPQHF,TGTGCCACCAGCAGGGACAGGGTGGTTAGCAATCAACCCCAGCATTTT
NA,TRBJ2-5,TRBV2,NA,CASYFLGGKETQYF,TGTGCCAGCTATTTCCTTGGCGGGAAAGAGACCCAGTACTTC
NA,TRBJ1-2,TRBV27,NA,CASSTNNLSHPVYGYTF,TGTGCCAGCAGTACTAACAACCTCAGCCACCCCGTCTATGGCTACACCTTC
once,TRBJ1-1,TRBV5-6,NA,CASSLQGGTEAFF,TGTGCCAGCAGCTTACAGGGCGGCACTGAAGCTTTCTTT
NA,TRBJ2-3,TRBV9,TRBD2,CASSGAGESPDTQYF,TGTGCCAGCAGCGGAGCGGGAGAATCTCCAGATACGCAGTATTTT
NA,TRBJ2-7,TRBV27,NA,CASSYGETYEQYF,TGTGCCAGCAGTTACGGGGAGACCTACGAGCAGTACTTC
NA,TRBJ1-1,TRBV5-1,NA,CASSLNRGDTEAFF,TGCGCCAGCAGCTTGAATAGGGGCGACACTGAAGCTTTCTTT